Below are 20 T cell receptor beta chains sequenced from a single sample in a study of T cells after yellow fever vaccination. Each CDR3 protein is one row after TCRdb ran MiXCR on the 5' RACE reads. The sample contains roughly 260,000 distinct CDR3 sequences, 13% of which appear only once. Sequenced material: CD4+ T cells sorted from PBMCs, taken 45 days after the yellow fever booster vaccination. The receptors derive from a man between 25 and 39 years old who received the YFV17D yellow fever vaccine.

This clonotype was observed a few times. The J gene is TRBJ2-4, the V gene TRBV7-2, with D perhaps matching TRBD1 (6 bases). There are 15 residues in the CDR3. CDR1 and CDR2 (germline): SGHTA, FQGNSA. V was clipped by 1 base and J by 9 bases, with 16 bases between them. The CDR3 region has the DNA TGTGCCAGCAGCTTAGGACTCGGTTTACAGGGCATTCAGTACTTC. This translates into CASSLGLGLQGIQYF.

This clonotype was seen more than once but under ten times. CDR3 DNA: TGTGCCAGCAGAACCAGGACAGTTGAGCAGTTCTTC. It encodes CASRTRTVEQFF. The rearrangement joins TRBV7-8 to TRBJ2-1; D is perhaps TRBD1 (6 bases). V was pared by 6 bases and J by 9 bases, with 12 bases between. Per the germline V gene, CDR1 is SGHVS and CDR2 is FQNEAQ. The CDR3 sequence is 12 residues long.

This clonotype turned up a few times. The chain is built from TRBV6-2 or TRBV6-3 and TRBJ2-2; no clear D gene. The CDR3 has 15 residues. Germline CDR1 and CDR2: MNHEY and SVGEGT. The ends were cut back, 7 bases at V and 2 bases at J, with 14 bases in the middle. The CDR3 sequence: CASTITRANTGELFF. CDR3 bases: TGTGCCAGCACTATAACACGGGCAAACACCGGGGAGCTGTTTTTT.

This clonotype came up a few times. The rearrangement links TRBV5-1 to TRBJ2-5; 7 bases match TRBD1. Trimming removed 7 bases from V and 7 bases from J; junction bases left unmatched: 13. The germline gives CDR1 SGHRS, CDR2 YFSETQ. This CDR3 contains 14 residues. The CDR3 spells CASQTTGTDGTQYF. For the CDR3, the DNA is TGCGCCAGCCAAACGACAGGGACCGACGGGACCCAGTACTTC.

This clonotype was detected ten times or more. V is TRBV7-2 and J is TRBJ2-3, with D hard to call. With 2 bases removed from V and 0 bases from J, the gap between germline ends came to 6 bases. Germline V lookup: CDR1 SGHTA, CDR2 FQGNSA. The CDR3 is made up of 14 amino acids. DNA for the CDR3: TGTGCCAGCAGCTTATGGCAAAGCACAGATACGCAGTATTTT. Translation: CASSLWQSTDTQYF.

This clonotype was found a few times. This rearrangement joins TRBV6-5 to TRBJ1-4, with unresolved D. CDR3 size: 13 residues. The germline V and J ends were trimmed by 2 bases and 8 bases, with 9 bases remaining between them. Germline V gene sequence: CDR1 MNHEY, CDR2 SVGAGI. CDR3 amino acids: CASSYRPSEKLFF. Written as DNA, the CDR3 is TGTGCCAGCAGTTACCGCCCGTCCGAAAAACTGTTTTTT.

This clonotype occurred many times. The chain uses TRBV4-2 and TRBJ1-3; no firm D call. The CDR3 spans 14 residues. Trimming took 4 bases from V and 2 from J, leaving 9 bases between them. Germline-derived CDR1 and CDR2 are LGHNA and YNFKEQ. The CDR3 DNA reads TGTGCCAGCAGCCCCCCTGACGCTGGAAACACCATATATTTT. Protein sequence: CASSPPDAGNTIYF.

The chain is built from TRBV6-1 and TRBJ2-2; 8 bases are a match to TRBD2. Unmatched junction bases numbered 7, after V lost 7 bases and J lost 3 bases. The CDR3 length is 15 residues. CDR1 MNHNS and CDR2 SASEGT come from the germline V gene. The CDR3 DNA follows: TGTGCCAGCACAAAGCGGGAGCGGCACACCGGGGAGCTGTTTTTT. Its protein is CASTKRERHTGELFF.

This chain links TRBV10-1 with TRBJ2-1; D possibly corresponds to TRBD2 (5 bases). Deletions cut 2 bases from V and 4 bases from J, with 15 bases between. The CDR3 length is 16 residues. Germline V CDR1 and CDR2: WNHNN, SYGVQD (reference sequence). The CDR3 region has the DNA TGCGCCAGCAGTGAGGGAGCGGAAACCTATTACAATGAGCAGTTCTTC. Protein product: CASSEGAETYYNEQFF.

The table lists this clonotype with many counts. The rearrangement links TRBV20-1 to TRBJ1-1; D is uncertain. Per the germline V gene, CDR1 is DFQATT and CDR2 is SNEGSKA (reference sequence). The ends were cut back, 3 bases at V and 5 bases at J, with 13 bases in the middle. The CDR3 contains 13 residues. CDR3 sequence reads: CSARGSPGTEAFF. Here the CDR3 DNA reads TGCAGTGCTAGGGGGTCACCTGGAACTGAAGCTTTCTTT.

In this sample, this clonotype turned up many times. The chain links TRBV29-1 to TRBJ2-5; TRBD1 matches 9 bases. Germline V gene sequence: CDR1 SQVTM, CDR2 ANQGSEA. This CDR3 contains 12 residues. J lost 4 bases, V lost 6 bases, and 3 bases had no gene match. The CDR3 reads CSVGTGRETQYF. The CDR3 nucleotides read TGCAGCGTGGGGACAGGGAGAGAGACCCAGTACTTC. Drawing the rest from reference TRBV29-1 and TRBJ2-5, the complete variable domain is SAVISQKPSRDICQRGTSLTIQCQVDSQVTMMFWYRQQPGQSLTLIATANQGSEATYESGFVIDKFPISRPNLTFSTLTVSNMSPEDSSIYLCSVGTGRETQYFGPGTRLLVL.

This chain links TRBV6-1 with TRBJ2-5, with a weak D call TRBD2 (6 bases). Trimming removed 4 bases from V and 1 base from J, with 13 bases in between. The CDR3 is 15 amino acids. The germline V gene has CDR1 MNHNS and CDR2 SASEGT. CDR3 region: CASSAISSGQETQYF. Here the CDR3 DNA reads TGTGCCAGCAGTGCGATCAGTAGCGGCCAAGAGACCCAGTACTTC.

A few counts support this clonotype. The chain recombines TRBV10-3 with TRBJ2-7; 7 bases are a match to TRBD1. Germline V gives CDR1 ENHRY, CDR2 SYGVKD. The ends lost 4 bases at V and 6 bases at J; junction bases unmatched: 0. The CDR3 is made up of 11 amino acids. CDR3 DNA: TGTGCCATCAGTGGACAGGGCGAGCAGTACTTC. Translation: CAISGQGEQYF.

The genes are TRBV7-2 and TRBJ2-3; 10 bases are a match to TRBD2. CDR1 is SGHTA, CDR2 FQGNSA, per germline. The CDR3 contains 15 residues. The V gene end was trimmed by 4 bases and the J gene end by 1 base; junction bases not matched to a gene: 2. CDR3 sequence (DNA): TGTGCCAGCAGCTGGACTAGCGGAGGCACAGATACGCAGTATTTT. It yields the protein CASSWTSGGTDTQYF. Combining the CDR3 with reference TRBV7-2 and TRBJ2-3 gives the whole variable domain GAGVSQSPSNKVTEKGKDVELRCDPISGHTALYWYRQSLGQGLEFLIYFQGNSAPDKSGLPSDRFSAERTGGSVSTLTIQRTQQEDSAVYLCASSWTSGGTDTQYFGPGTRLTVL.

The V gene is TRBV5-1, the J gene TRBJ2-1; TRBD1 agrees at 8 bases. This CDR3 is built from 15 residues. Trimming removed 4 bases from V and 3 bases from J; junction bases left unmatched: 6. CDR1 is SGHRS and CDR2 is YFSETQ in the germline V gene. In DNA, the CDR3 is TGCGCCAGCAGCCCCGGACAGGGATACTACAATGAGCAGTTCTTC. Amino acids: CASSPGQGYYNEQFF.

Points on this clonotype: This clone may be a read error of a much larger clone one base away. This chain links TRBV5-1 with TRBJ2-5; TRBD2 matches 7 bases. The CDR3 length is 14 residues. CDR1 and CDR2 from the germline V gene are SGHRS and YFSETQ. CDR3 DNA: TGCGCCAGCAGAGCGGGGAGGTACCACGAGACCCAGTACTTC. It yields the protein CASRAGRYHETQYF.

The chain carries TRBV12-3 or TRBV12-4 and TRBJ2-4; D possibly corresponds to TRBD2 (5 bases). Trimming left V 5 bases short and J 7 bases short, with 15 bases between. This CDR3 is 14 amino acids long. The CDR3 reads CASSPTLRENIQYF. The DNA for the CDR3 is TGTGCCAGCAGTCCCACCCTTAGGGAGAACATTCAGTACTTC.

The chain joins TRBV3-1 to TRBJ2-1; D is possibly TRBD1 or TRBD2 (5 bases each). This CDR3 has 12 amino acids. The V and J ends lost 1 base and 9 bases respectively, with 7 bases between them. Germline assignment: CDR1 LGHDT and CDR2 YNNKEL (reference sequence). The CDR3 protein is CASSQAGAEQFF. As DNA, the CDR3 is TGTGCCAGCAGCCAAGCCGGGGCTGAGCAGTTCTTC.

The gene calls are TRBV6-2 or TRBV6-3 and TRBJ2-7; D call uncertain. Germline CDR1 and CDR2: MNHEY and SVGEGT. V shed 5 bases and J shed 1 base, with 15 bases lying between them. The CDR3 spans 15 residues. Written as DNA, the CDR3 is TGTGCCAGCAGTGACGGGCTAGTAGGATCCTACGAGCAGTACTTC. Its protein is CASSDGLVGSYEQYF.

This clonotype showed up just a few times. This chain uses TRBV29-1 with TRBJ2-7; 8 positions match TRBD1. Germline V gene data show CDR1 as SQVTM and CDR2 as ANQGSEA. CDR3 size: 14 residues. Trimming removed 6 bases from V and 0 bases from J; junction bases left unmatched: 7. Written as DNA, the CDR3 is TGCAGCGTCATTCGACAGGGGCCCTCCTACGAGCAGTACTTC. This translates into CSVIRQGPSYEQYF.